The 11 T cell receptor beta chains below come from one sample, sequenced in a study of T cell repertoires in urothelial bladder cancer. Only in-frame clones appear in the TCRdb table, and some are missing; sequencing was by immunoSEQ multiplex PCR. The table records 13,000 or so clones, roughly 65% of them present only once. Sequenced sample: tumor-infiltrating cells from bladder cancer. These receptors were obtained from a human donor with urothelial carcinoma.

The V call is TRBV18, the J call TRBJ1-4; no definite D call. The CDR3 loop spans 14 amino acids. Between the trimmed V and J ends, which lost 3 bases and 4 bases, there was a span of 9 bases. CDR1 and CDR2 from the germline V gene are KGHSH and LQKENI. This chain's CDR3 is CASSPGSGNEKLFF. Here the CDR3 DNA reads TGTGCCAGCTCACCTGGGTCGGGTAATGAAAAACTGTTTTTT.

The genes are TRBV29-1 and TRBJ1-1; D perhaps matches TRBD1 (5 bases). The V end lost 8 bases, the J end lost 2 bases, and 15 bases lay between the germline ends. Germline lookup yields CDR1 SQVTM and CDR2 ANQGSEA. This CDR3 contains 13 residues. The CDR3 spells CSIRKGINTEAFF. The CDR3 nucleotides are TGCAGCATCCGCAAGGGGATAAACACTGAAGCTTTCTTT. Full variable domain (remainder filled in from reference TRBV29-1 and TRBJ1-1): SAVISQKPSRDICQRGTSLTIQCQVDSQVTMMFWYRQQPGQSLTLIATANQGSEATYESGFVIDKFPISRPNLTFSTLTVSNMSPEDSSIYLCSIRKGINTEAFFGQGTRLTVV.

The CDR3 coding sequence is TGTGCTAGCCAGCCTAGCGGGGAAGAGACCCAGTACTTC. As protein: CASQPSGEETQYF. The chain links TRBV7-7 to TRBJ2-5; TRBD2 aligns across 9 bases. Germline loops: CDR1 SSHAT, CDR2 FNYEAQ (reference sequence). This CDR3 region has 13 residues.

DNA for the CDR3: TGTGCCAGCAGTGGGGGCCAAGAGACCCAGTACTTC. Protein product: CASSGGQETQYF. The rearrangement uses TRBV25-1 and TRBJ2-5, with D uncertain. The CDR3 length is 12 residues. Trimming shortened V by 4 bases and J by 1 base, and 4 bases separated the two germline ends. Germline loops: CDR1 MGHDK, CDR2 SYGVNS.

This clone is medium-sized in the sample. This chain joins TRBV6-5 and TRBJ2-2, with D maybe TRBD1 (5 bases). This CDR3 has 16 amino acids. Trimming removed 4 bases from V and 5 bases from J, with 17 bases in between. Germline V gives CDR1 MNHEY, CDR2 SVGAGI. The CDR3 loop reads CASSSLDSLSTGELFF. The CDR3 DNA is TGTGCCAGCAGTTCCCTCGACAGTCTATCAACCGGGGAGCTGTTTTTT.

The chain joins TRBV5-4 to TRBJ2-2; 7 bases are shared with TRBD2. CDR1 is SGHNT and CDR2 is YYREEE in the germline V gene (reference sequence). J gave up 5 bases and V 5 bases, and 9 bases lay outside the gene matches. The CDR3 is 15 amino acids. Here the CDR3 reads CASSAGLLRTGELFF. CDR3 nucleotides: TGTGCCAGCAGTGCGGGACTACTCCGAACCGGGGAGCTGTTTTTT. Full variable domain (rest looked up from reference TRBV5-4 and TRBJ2-2): ETGVTQSPTHLIKTRGQQVTLRCSSQSGHNTVSWYQQALGQGPQFIFQYYREEENGRGNFPPRFSGLQFPNYSSELNVNALELDDSALYLCASSAGLLRTGELFFGEGSRLTVL.

This sequence joins TRBV2 and TRBJ1-4, with D unclear. Per the germline V gene, CDR1 is SNHLY and CDR2 is FYNNEI. This CDR3 has 14 residues. V shed 6 bases and J shed 3 bases, with 11 bases lying between them. The chain's CDR3 is CASRGQTSNEKLFF. The CDR3 DNA reads TGTGCCAGCAGGGGCCAGACGTCTAATGAAAAACTGTTTTTT.

The V call is TRBV4-3, the J call TRBJ2-5, with D perhaps TRBD1 or TRBD2 (5 bases each). The V and J ends lost 1 base and 5 bases respectively, with 20 bases between them. CDR3 length: 17 amino acids. Germline V gene sequence: CDR1 LGHNA, CDR2 YSLEER. CDR3 sequence (DNA): TGCGCCAGCAGCCAAGTACTGGGGACCCCCGGCAGGGAGACCCAGTACTTC. Translation gives CASSQVLGTPGRETQYF.

Here the CDR3 reads CASSWGTSGSTGELFF. CDR3 DNA: TGCGCCAGCAGCTGGGGGACTAGCGGCTCAACCGGGGAGCTGTTTTTT. The chain couples TRBV5-1 to TRBJ2-2, with 11 bases lining up with TRBD2. V gave up 3 bases and J gave up 5 bases; unmatched junction bases: 6. Germline-derived CDR1 and CDR2 are SGHRS and YFSETQ. The CDR3 is 16 amino acids.

The chain employs TRBV4-1 and TRBJ2-3, with TRBD2 matching 12 bases. The V gene's germline CDR1 is MGHRA and CDR2 YSYEKL. V was clipped by 3 bases and J by 0 bases; unmatched bases: 10. This CDR3 region has 19 residues. The chain's CDR3 is CASSQASGGVRLSTDTQYF. The DNA for the CDR3 is TGCGCCAGCAGCCAGGCTAGCGGGGGGGTCCGCCTTAGCACAGATACGCAGTATTTT.

The chain couples TRBV5-1 to TRBJ2-5; either TRBD1 or TRBD2 may fit D (5 bases each). The V and J ends lost 1 base and 2 bases respectively, with 15 bases between them. The CDR3 length is 16 residues. Germline CDR1 and CDR2: SGHRS and YFSETQ. The CDR3 coding sequence is TGCGCCAGCAGCTTGCGGGGCTCCTCGCCTCAAGAGACCCAGTACTTC. Protein: CASSLRGSSPQETQYF.